Below, 21 T cell receptor beta chains from the same sample are listed, as sequenced in a study of vaccination effects on CD4 cells after COVID-19 (dated by TCRdb to between 2021 and 2023). To identify antigen-specific CD4+ T cell clonotypes by their expansion, the ViraFEST assay first stimulated PBMC with viral peptide pools and then applied TCR sequencing. After 10 days of culture, CD4+ T cells were isolated with the EasySep CD4+ T cell isolation kit. The absence of prior SARS-CoV-2 infection in healthy vaccine recipients was confirmed by negative nucleocapsid antibodies before and after vaccination. Their antigens are not known. Libraries came from the immunoSEQ multiplex PCR assay. Entries here come from immuneACCESS through TCRdb and include only in-frame sequences with V and J called. Some clones fail to appear in such tables; in the studies checked, an unresolved V gene covers under half of the shortfall, and the cause of the remainder is unknown. For this sample there are just under 65,000 clones; around three quarters appear just once. The ten largest clones capture 3.5% to 4.5% of the sample.

This specimen was CD4+ T cells from PBMCs cultured with HCoV-OC43 spike peptides, taken before COVID-19 vaccination. The cell subset or site label on this specimen signifies: HCoV-OC43 spike overlapping peptide pool stimulation. The source of these receptors is a human donor who received a COVID-19 vaccine.

The chain recombines TRBV28 with TRBJ1-2, with D tentatively TRBD1 (5 bases). The CDR3 sequence is 15 residues long. V lost 6 bases and J lost 5, with 19 bases in between. Germline CDR1 MDHEN, CDR2 SYDVKM. The CDR3 nucleotides are TGTGCCAGCAGGGGGACGGGGGTTAGGAAATATGGCTACACCTTC. The encoded protein is CASRGTGVRKYGYTF.

The chain carries TRBV7-8 and TRBJ2-7, with 9 bases fitting TRBD1. The ends lost 3 bases at V and 4 bases at J; junction bases unmatched: 4. Germline loops: CDR1 SGHVS, CDR2 FQNEAQ. The CDR3 is 14 residues long. CDR3 sequence reads: CASSFGQGTYEQYV. The CDR3 region has the DNA TGTGCCAGCAGCTTCGGACAGGGGACTTACGAGCAGTACGTC.

The CDR3 is CASSLDGSFGNTIYF. Written as DNA, the CDR3 is TGTGCCAGCAGCTTGGACGGGTCTTTCGGGAACACCATATATTTT. The chain employs TRBV7-2 and TRBJ1-3; D call uncertain. This CDR3 contains 15 residues. Germline assignment: CDR1 SGHTA and CDR2 FQGNSA. The V end was cut by 3 bases, the J end by 7 bases, with 16 bases between.

The genes are TRBV5-6 and TRBJ1-1, with a weak D call TRBD1 (6 bases). This CDR3 has 16 amino acids. CDR1 and CDR2 (germline): SGHDT, YYEEEE. The V end was cut by 4 bases, the J end by 2 bases, with 18 bases between. The CDR3 spells CASSANRGVLNTEAFF. In nucleotides, the CDR3 is TGTGCCAGCAGCGCAAATAGGGGGGTCCTAAACACTGAAGCTTTCTTT.

The chain links TRBV5-6 to TRBJ1-2; no clear D gene. Trimming took off 3 bases at V and 7 bases at J, with 13 bases between the two ends. CDR1 and CDR2 from the germline V gene are SGHDT and YYEEEE. The CDR3 totals 13 residues. CDR3 DNA: TGTGCCAGCAGCTGGCAGGATATTTTTGGCTACACCTTC. Translation: CASSWQDIFGYTF.

The genes are TRBV10-3 and TRBJ2-2, with D possibly being TRBD2 (6 bases). Germline CDR1 reads ENHRY; CDR2 reads SYGVKD. The V and J ends lost 4 bases and 1 base respectively, with 7 bases between them. The CDR3 totals 14 residues. The CDR3 region has the DNA TGTGCCATCAGTGGAGCGGGGAACACCGGGGAGCTGTTTTTT. This gives the protein CAISGAGNTGELFF.

The chain has TRBV7-3 and TRBJ2-1; 8 positions match TRBD2. The CDR3 covers 16 residues. Germline V CDR1 and CDR2: SGHTA, FQGTGA. Trimming took 0 bases from V and 9 from J; bases not matched to a gene: 10. For the CDR3, the DNA is TGTGCCAGCAGCTTAACGGTGGCGGGGGGAGTAGTTGAGCAGTTCTTC. This encodes CASSLTVAGGVVEQFF.

This clone has only a few counts. The gene calls are TRBV24-1 and TRBJ2-7; tentatively, D is TRBD1 or TRBD2 (6 bases each). Germline CDR1 and CDR2: KGHDR and SFDVKD. The CDR3 has 16 residues. Trimming pared 0 bases from V and 5 bases from J, leaving 16 bases between. The CDR3 region is CATSDLQIEGGHEQYV. In DNA form, the CDR3 reads TGTGCCACCAGTGATTTGCAAATCGAGGGGGGACACGAGCAGTACGTC.

The V and J genes are TRBV19 and TRBJ1-5, with no clear D. CDR3 length equals 14 residues. The germline V gene encodes CDR1 LNHDA and CDR2 SQIVND (reference sequence). With 9 bases removed from V and 3 bases from J, the gap between germline ends came to 15 bases. CDR3 nucleotides: TGTGCCAGCTCTAGAAGGGTTGACAATCAGCCCCAGCATTTT. Translating it yields CASSRRVDNQPQHF. The full variable domain, with the rest looked up from reference TRBV19 and TRBJ1-5, is DGGITQSPKYLFRKEGQNVTLSCEQNLNHDAMYWYRQDPGQGLRLIYYSQIVNDFQKGDIAEGYSVSREKKESFPLTVTSAQKNPTAFYLCASSRRVDNQPQHFGDGTRLSIL.

This sequence joins TRBV9 and TRBJ1-2, with TRBD1 as a possible D gene (5 bases). Germline assignment: CDR1 SGDLS and CDR2 YYNGEE. CDR3 length equals 14 residues. V was trimmed by 3 bases and J by 3 bases, leaving 12 bases between them. The CDR3 DNA reads TGTGCCAGCAGCGCCGGGCTGGGGGACTATGGCTACACCTTC. Translating it yields CASSAGLGDYGYTF.

A word on this clone: The junction and the germline gene differ at one end; a read error may be behind it. The chain employs TRBV18 and TRBJ2-1; 8 nucleotides align to TRBD2. This CDR3 is built from 14 residues. Germline lookup yields CDR1 KGHSH and CDR2 LQKENI. CDR3: CASSPLSGGNEQFF. CDR3 bases: TGTGCCAGCTCTCCACTAAGCGGGGGAAATGAGCAGTTCTTC.

V and J are TRBV4-1 and TRBJ1-5; D not resolved. V was clipped by 1 base and J by 3 bases, with 7 bases between them. The CDR3 extends over 14 amino acids. Germline CDR1 and CDR2: MGHRA and YSYEKL. The CDR3 sequence is CASSQVTPNQPQHF. CDR3 sequence (DNA): TGCGCCAGCAGCCAAGTAACCCCCAATCAGCCCCAGCATTTT.

There are a few counts of this clone. The CDR3 DNA is TGTGCCAGCAGTGAATCTGGGTGGGGGAATCAGCCCCAGCATTTT. This translates into CASSESGWGNQPQHF. The gene calls are TRBV2 and TRBJ1-5; tentatively, D is TRBD1 (5 bases). V shed 2 bases and J shed 4 bases, with 12 bases lying between them. CDR3 size: 15 residues. Germline-derived CDR1 and CDR2 are SNHLY and FYNNEI.

V is TRBV24-1 and J is TRBJ1-1; 7 bases map to TRBD1. The CDR3 sequence is 15 residues long. Per the germline V gene, CDR1 is KGHDR and CDR2 is SFDVKD. V shed 2 bases and J 3 bases; nucleotides not matched to a gene: 5. CDR3 sequence (DNA): TGTGCCACCAGTGATTCGCACCAGGGGGACACTGAAGCTTTCTTT. As protein: CATSDSHQGDTEAFF.

V gene TRBV5-1 combines with J gene TRBJ1-5; tentative D call: TRBD1 (6 bases). The germline V gene has CDR1 SGHRS and CDR2 YFSETQ. The CDR3 contains 13 residues. The V and J ends lost 0 bases and 7 bases respectively, with 8 bases between them. The CDR3 loop is CASSLDGGQPQHF. In DNA form, the CDR3 reads TGCGCCAGCAGCTTGGACGGGGGCCAGCCCCAGCATTTT.

The rearrangement links TRBV10-3 to TRBJ2-5; weak D call: TRBD2 (7 bases). V gave up 8 bases and J gave up 7 bases, with 26 bases separating them. The CDR3 consists of 16 residues. CDR1 and CDR2 from the germline V gene are ENHRY and SYGVKD. For the CDR3, the DNA is TGTGCCATCCGGGGTCGATTAGAGGGGGGGCCTGGGACCCAGTACTTC. Its translation is CAIRGRLEGGPGTQYF.

J is TRBJ2-1 and V is TRBV6-4; 9 nucleotides align to TRBD2. CDR3 length: 15 amino acids. J was trimmed by 7 bases and V by 2 bases; bases with no gene match: 6. Germline V gene data show CDR1 as MRHNA and CDR2 as SNTAGT. The CDR3 DNA follows: TGTGCCAGCAGTGACACAGGACTAGCGAGAAATGAGCAGTTCTTC. Translation gives CASSDTGLARNEQFF.

This clone was picked up one time. The rearrangement uses TRBV10-2 and TRBJ2-5, with 7 nucleotides matching TRBD1. The ends lost 3 bases at V and 5 bases at J; junction bases unmatched: 9. Germline values: CDR1 WSHSY, CDR2 SAAADI. This CDR3 has 15 residues. CDR3 DNA: TGCGCCAGCAGTGATAGACAGGGATTTTTGGAGACCCAGTACTTC. Translated: CASSDRQGFLETQYF.

The CDR3 sequence is CASSSPTSGSSYEQYV. The CDR3 DNA reads TGTGCCAGCAGCTCCCCGACTAGCGGGAGCTCCTACGAGCAGTACGTC. The chain employs TRBV5-6 and TRBJ2-7; 12 bases fit TRBD2. With V trimmed by 3 bases and J by 0 bases, 4 bases remained unmatched. Germline V CDR1 and CDR2: SGHDT, YYEEEE. CDR3 size: 16 residues.

The V call is TRBV7-8, the J call TRBJ2-1; D is possibly TRBD1 (6 bases). CDR3 length: 16 amino acids. The germline V gene has CDR1 SGHVS and CDR2 FQNEAQ. Trimming removed 5 bases at V and 0 bases at J, with 14 bases between. The CDR3: CASSPYRVSSYNEQFF. The CDR3 DNA reads as TGTGCCAGCAGCCCTTACAGGGTGAGCTCCTACAATGAGCAGTTCTTC. The full variable domain, with the rest looked up from reference TRBV7-8 and TRBJ2-1, is GAGVSQSPRYKVAKRGQDVALRCDPISGHVSLFWYQQALGQGPEFLTYFQNEAQLDKSGLPSDRFFAERPEGSVSTLKIQRTQQEDSAVYLCASSPYRVSSYNEQFFGPGTRLTVL.

The chain employs TRBV20-1 and TRBJ2-1, with 9 nucleotides matching TRBD1. Trimming cost V 6 bases and J 7 bases; bases outside gene matches: 1. Germline V gene sequence: CDR1 DFQATT, CDR2 SNEGSKA (reference sequence). This CDR3 has 11 residues. The CDR3 coding sequence is TGCAGTGCCGACAGGGGGAATGAGCAGTTCTTC. It is translated as CSADRGNEQFF.